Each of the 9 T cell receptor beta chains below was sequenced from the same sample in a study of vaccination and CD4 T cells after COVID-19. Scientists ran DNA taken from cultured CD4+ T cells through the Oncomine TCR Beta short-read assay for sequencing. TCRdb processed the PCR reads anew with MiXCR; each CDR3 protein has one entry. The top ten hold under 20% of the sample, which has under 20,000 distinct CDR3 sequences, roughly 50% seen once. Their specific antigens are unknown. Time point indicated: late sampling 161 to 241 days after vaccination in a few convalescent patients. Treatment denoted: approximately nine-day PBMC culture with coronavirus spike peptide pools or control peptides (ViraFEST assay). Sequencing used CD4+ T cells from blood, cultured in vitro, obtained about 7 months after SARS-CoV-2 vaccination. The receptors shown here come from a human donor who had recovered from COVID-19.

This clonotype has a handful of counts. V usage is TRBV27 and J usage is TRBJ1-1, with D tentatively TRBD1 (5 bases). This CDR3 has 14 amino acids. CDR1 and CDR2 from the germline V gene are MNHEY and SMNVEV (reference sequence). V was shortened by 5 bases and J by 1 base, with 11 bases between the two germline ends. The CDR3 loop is CASSLRGGNTEAFF. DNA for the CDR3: TGTGCCAGCAGTCTACGGGGGGGGAACACTGAAGCTTTCTTT.

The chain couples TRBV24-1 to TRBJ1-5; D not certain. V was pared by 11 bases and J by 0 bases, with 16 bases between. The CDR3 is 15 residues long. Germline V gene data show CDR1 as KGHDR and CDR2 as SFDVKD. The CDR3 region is CANLVARSSNQPQHF. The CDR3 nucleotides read TGTGCCAACCTTGTCGCGCGGTCTAGCAATCAGCCCCAGCATTTT.

The DNA for the CDR3 is TGTGCCAGCAGTGAGGGGGGGGCCCATGAGCAGTTCTTC. It specifies CASSEGGAHEQFF. J is TRBJ2-1 and V is TRBV25-1, with D possibly matching TRBD2 (7 bases). Germline V lookup: CDR1 MGHDK, CDR2 SYGVNS. The CDR3 covers 13 residues. V was pared by 3 bases and J by 8 bases, with 11 bases between.

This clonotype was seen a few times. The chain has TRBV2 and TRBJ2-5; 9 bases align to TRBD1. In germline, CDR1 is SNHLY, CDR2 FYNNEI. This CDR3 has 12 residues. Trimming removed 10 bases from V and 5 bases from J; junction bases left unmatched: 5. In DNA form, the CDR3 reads TGTGCCACCACCGGGACAGGGGAGACCCAGTACTTC. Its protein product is CATTGTGETQYF.

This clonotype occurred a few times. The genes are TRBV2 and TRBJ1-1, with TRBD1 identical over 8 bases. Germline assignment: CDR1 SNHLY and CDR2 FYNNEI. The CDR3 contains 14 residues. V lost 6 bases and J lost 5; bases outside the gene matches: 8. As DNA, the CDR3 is TGTGCCAGCAGGGACAGGGTGCTTACAACTGAAGCTTTCTTT. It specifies CASRDRVLTTEAFF.

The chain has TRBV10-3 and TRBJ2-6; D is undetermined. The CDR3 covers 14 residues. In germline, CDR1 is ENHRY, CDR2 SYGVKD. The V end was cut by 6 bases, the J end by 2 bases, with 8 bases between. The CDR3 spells CAIRPWAGANVLTF. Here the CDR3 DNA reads TGTGCCATCAGGCCCTGGGCTGGGGCCAACGTCCTGACTTTC.

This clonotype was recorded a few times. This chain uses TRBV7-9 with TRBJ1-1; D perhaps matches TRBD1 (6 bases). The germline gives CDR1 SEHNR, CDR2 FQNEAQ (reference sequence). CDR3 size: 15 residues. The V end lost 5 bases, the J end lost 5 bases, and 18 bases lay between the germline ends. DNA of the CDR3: TGTGCCAGCAGCCCTCGACAGGCCTGGAGGACTGAAGCTTTCTTT. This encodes CASSPRQAWRTEAFF.

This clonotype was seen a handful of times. CDR3 sequence: CASSVSGDHLGFF. CDR3 in DNA: TGTGCCAGCAGCGTCTCAGGGGACCATCTGGGTTTCTTT. This chain links TRBV5-4 with TRBJ1-1, with a possible D match to TRBD1 (6 bases). The V gene lost 4 bases and the J gene lost 13 bases, with 20 bases spanning the gap. The CDR3 is 13 amino acids. The germline CDR1 and CDR2 sequences are SGHNT and YYREEE (reference sequence). The whole variable domain, remainder taken from reference TRBV5-4 and TRBJ1-1, is ETGVTQSPTHLIKTRGQQVTLRCSSQSGHNTVSWYQQALGQGPQFIFQYYREEENGRGNFPPRFSGLQFPNYSSELNVNALELDDSALYLCASSVSGDHLGFFGQGTRLTVV.

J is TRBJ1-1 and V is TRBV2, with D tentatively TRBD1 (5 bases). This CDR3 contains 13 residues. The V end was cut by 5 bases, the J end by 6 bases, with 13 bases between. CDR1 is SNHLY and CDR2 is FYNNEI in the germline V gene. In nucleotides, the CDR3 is TGTGCCAGCAGTTCCCGGGGGGACCCTGAAGCTTTCTTT. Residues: CASSSRGDPEAFF.